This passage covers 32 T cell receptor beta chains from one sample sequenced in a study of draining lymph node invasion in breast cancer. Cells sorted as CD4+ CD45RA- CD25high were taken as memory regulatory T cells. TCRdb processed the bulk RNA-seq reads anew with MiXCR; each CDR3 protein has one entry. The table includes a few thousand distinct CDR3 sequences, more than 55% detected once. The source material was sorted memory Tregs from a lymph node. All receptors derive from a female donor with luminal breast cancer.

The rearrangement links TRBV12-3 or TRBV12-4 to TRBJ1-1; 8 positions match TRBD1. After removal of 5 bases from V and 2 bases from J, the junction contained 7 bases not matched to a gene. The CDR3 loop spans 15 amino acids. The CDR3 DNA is TGTGCCAGCAGTCCGGGGGACAGGACTAACACTGAAGCTTTCTTT. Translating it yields CASSPGDRTNTEAFF.

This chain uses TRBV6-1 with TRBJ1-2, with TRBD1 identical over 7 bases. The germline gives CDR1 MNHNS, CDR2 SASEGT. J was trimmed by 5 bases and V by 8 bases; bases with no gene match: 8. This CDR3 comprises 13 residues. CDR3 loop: CASLTDRAYGYTF. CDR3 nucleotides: TGTGCCAGCCTAACTGACAGGGCTTATGGCTACACCTTC.

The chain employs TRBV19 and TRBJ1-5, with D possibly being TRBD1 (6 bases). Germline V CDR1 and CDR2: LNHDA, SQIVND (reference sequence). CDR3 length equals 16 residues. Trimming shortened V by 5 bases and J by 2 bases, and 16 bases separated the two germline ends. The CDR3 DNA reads TGTGCCAGTAGTCCCTGGACAGTTCTAGGCAATCAGCCCCAGCATTTT. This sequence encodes CASSPWTVLGNQPQHF. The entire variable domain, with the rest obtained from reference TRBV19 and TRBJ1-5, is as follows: DGGITQSPKYLFRKEGQNVTLSCEQNLNHDAMYWYRQDPGQGLRLIYYSQIVNDFQKGDIAEGYSVSREKKESFPLTVTSAQKNPTAFYLCASSPWTVLGNQPQHFGDGTRLSIL.

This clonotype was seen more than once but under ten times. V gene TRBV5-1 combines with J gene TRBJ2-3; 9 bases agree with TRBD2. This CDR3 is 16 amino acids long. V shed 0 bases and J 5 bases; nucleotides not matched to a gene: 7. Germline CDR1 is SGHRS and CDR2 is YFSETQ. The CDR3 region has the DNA TGCGCCAGCAGCTTGGATGCGGGGGGGCCGGGAGATACGCAGTATTTT. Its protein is CASSLDAGGPGDTQYF. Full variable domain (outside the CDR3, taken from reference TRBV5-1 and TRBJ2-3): KAGVTQTPRYLIKTRGQQVTLSCSPISGHRSVSWYQQTPGQGLQFLFEYFSETQRNKGNFPGRFSGRQFSNSRSEMNVSTLELGDSALYLCASSLDAGGPGDTQYFGPGTRLTVL.

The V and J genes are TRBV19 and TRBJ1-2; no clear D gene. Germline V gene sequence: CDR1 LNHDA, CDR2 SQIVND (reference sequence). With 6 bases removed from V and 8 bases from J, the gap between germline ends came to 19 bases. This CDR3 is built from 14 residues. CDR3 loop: CASRGDRPIRGYTF. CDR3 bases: TGTGCCAGTAGGGGAGACCGGCCCATTCGAGGCTACACCTTC.

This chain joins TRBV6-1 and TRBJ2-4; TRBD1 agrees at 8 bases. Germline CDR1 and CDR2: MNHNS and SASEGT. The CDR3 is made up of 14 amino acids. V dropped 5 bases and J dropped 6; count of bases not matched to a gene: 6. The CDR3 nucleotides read TGTGCCAGCAGTATTGACAGGGGCCCAAACATTCAGTACTTC. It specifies CASSIDRGPNIQYF.

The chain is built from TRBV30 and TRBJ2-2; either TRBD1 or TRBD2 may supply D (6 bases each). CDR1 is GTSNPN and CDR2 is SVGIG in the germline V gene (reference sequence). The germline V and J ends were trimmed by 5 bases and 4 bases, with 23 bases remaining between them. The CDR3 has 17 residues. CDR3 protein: CAWSSRGAALSTGELFF. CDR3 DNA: TGTGCCTGGTCTTCAAGGGGGGCAGCCCTCAGCACCGGGGAGCTGTTTTTT.

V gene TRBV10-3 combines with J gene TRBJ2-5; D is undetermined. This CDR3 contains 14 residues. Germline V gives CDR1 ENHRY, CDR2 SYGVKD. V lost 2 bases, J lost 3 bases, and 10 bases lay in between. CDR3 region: CAISEEKGKETQYF. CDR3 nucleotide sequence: TGTGCCATCAGTGAGGAGAAGGGTAAAGAGACCCAGTACTTC.

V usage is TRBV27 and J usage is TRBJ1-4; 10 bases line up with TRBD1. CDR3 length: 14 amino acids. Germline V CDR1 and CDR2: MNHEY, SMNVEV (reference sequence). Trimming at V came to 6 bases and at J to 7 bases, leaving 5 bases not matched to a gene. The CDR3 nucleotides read TGTGCCAGCAGGCGACAGGGGGCGCGTGAAAAACTGTTTTTT. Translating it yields CASRRQGAREKLFF.

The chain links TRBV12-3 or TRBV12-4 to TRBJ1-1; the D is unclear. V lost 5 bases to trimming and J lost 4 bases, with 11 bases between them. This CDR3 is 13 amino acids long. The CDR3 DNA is TGTGCCAGCAGTAGGGTTTTGGGCACTGAAGCTTTCTTT. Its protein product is CASSRVLGTEAFF.

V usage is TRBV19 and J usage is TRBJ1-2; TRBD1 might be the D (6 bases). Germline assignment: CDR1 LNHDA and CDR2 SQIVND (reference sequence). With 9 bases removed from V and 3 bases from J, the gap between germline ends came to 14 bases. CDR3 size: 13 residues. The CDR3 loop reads CASTDRYHYGYTF. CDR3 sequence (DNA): TGTGCCAGCACGGACAGATACCACTATGGCTACACCTTC.

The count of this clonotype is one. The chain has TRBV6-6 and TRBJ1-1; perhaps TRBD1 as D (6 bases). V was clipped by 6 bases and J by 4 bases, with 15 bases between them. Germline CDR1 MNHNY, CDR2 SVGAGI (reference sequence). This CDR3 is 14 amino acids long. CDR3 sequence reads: CASSPGGLSTEAFF. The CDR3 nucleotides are TGTGCCAGCAGCCCCGGGGGCCTGAGCACTGAAGCTTTCTTT.

This CDR3 reads CASGRSVQETQYF. CDR3 nucleotide sequence: TGTGCCAGCGGTCGTAGCGTCCAAGAGACCCAGTACTTC. The chain couples TRBV6-1 to TRBJ2-5; D may be TRBD2 (5 bases). With 8 bases removed from V and 1 base from J, the gap between germline ends came to 11 bases. Germline lookup yields CDR1 MNHNS and CDR2 SASEGT. The CDR3 is 13 amino acids.

CDR3 in DNA: TGTGCCAGTAGCCGGACAGGGGGATCTGGAAACACCATATATTTT. It translates to CASSRTGGSGNTIYF. The chain has TRBV19 and TRBJ1-3; 10 bases fit TRBD1. CDR1 is LNHDA and CDR2 is SQIVND in the germline V gene (reference sequence). The CDR3 length is 15 residues. The V and J ends lost 6 bases and 1 base, in that order; junction bases with no gene match: 3.

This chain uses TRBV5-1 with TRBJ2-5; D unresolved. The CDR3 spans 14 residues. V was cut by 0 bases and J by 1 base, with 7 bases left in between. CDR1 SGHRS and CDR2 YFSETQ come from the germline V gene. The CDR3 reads CASSLAPSQETQYF. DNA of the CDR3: TGCGCCAGCAGCTTGGCCCCTAGCCAAGAGACCCAGTACTTC. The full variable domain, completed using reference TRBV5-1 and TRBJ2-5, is KAGVTQTPRYLIKTRGQQVTLSCSPISGHRSVSWYQQTPGQGLQFLFEYFSETQRNKGNFPGRFSGRQFSNSRSEMNVSTLELGDSALYLCASSLAPSQETQYFGPGTRLLVL.

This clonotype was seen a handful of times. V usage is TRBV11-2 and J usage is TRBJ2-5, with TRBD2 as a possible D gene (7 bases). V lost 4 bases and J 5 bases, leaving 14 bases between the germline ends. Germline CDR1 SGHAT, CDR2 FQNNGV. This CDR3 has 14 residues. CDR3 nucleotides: TGTGCCAGCAGCTCGGGGGGCCTCGGTGAGACCCAGTACTTC. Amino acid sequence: CASSSGGLGETQYF.

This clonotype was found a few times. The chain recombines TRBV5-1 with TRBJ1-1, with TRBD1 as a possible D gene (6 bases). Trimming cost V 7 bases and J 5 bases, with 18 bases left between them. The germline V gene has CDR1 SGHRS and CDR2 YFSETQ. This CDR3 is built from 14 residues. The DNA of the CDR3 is TGCGCCAGCGCCCGAGGACAGTTCGGGACTGAAGCTTTCTTT. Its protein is CASARGQFGTEAFF.

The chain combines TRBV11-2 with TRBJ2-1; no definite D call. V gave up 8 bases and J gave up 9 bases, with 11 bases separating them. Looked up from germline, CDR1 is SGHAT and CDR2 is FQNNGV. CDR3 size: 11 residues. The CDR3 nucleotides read TGTGCCAGCCGTACGCTCGGTGAGCAGTTCTTC. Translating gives CASRTLGEQFF.

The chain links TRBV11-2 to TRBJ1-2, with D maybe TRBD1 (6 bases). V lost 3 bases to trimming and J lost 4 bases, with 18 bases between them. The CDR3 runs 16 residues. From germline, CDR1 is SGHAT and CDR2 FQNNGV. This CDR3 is CASSFPDRRFSYGYTF. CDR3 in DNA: TGTGCCAGCAGCTTCCCTGACAGGCGATTCAGCTATGGCTACACCTTC.

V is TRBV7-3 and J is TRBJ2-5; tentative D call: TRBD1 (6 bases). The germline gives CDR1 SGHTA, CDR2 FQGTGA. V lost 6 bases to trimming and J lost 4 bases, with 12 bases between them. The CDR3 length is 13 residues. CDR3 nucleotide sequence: TGTGCCAGCAGTTACAGGGCCCGAGAGACCCAGTACTTC. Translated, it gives CASSYRARETQYF.

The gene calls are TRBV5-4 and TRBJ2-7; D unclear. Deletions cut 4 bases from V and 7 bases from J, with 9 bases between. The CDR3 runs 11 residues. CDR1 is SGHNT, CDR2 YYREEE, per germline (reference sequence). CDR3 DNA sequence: TGTGCCAGCAGCGGGATCGGGGAGCAGTACTTC. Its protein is CASSGIGEQYF.

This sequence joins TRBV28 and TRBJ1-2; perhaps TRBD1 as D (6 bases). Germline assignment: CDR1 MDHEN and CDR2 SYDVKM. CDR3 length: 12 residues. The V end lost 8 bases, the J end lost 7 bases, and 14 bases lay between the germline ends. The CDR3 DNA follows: TGTGCCAGCGTCTCACTAGGGGGTGGCTACACCTTC. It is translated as CASVSLGGGYTF.

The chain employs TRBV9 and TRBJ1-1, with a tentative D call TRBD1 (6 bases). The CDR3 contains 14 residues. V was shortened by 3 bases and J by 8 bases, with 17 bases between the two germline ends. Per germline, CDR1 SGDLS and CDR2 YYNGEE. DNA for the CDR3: TGTGCCAGCAGCGCAGCCTTAACAGGGAAAGAAGCTTTCTTT. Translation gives CASSAALTGKEAFF.

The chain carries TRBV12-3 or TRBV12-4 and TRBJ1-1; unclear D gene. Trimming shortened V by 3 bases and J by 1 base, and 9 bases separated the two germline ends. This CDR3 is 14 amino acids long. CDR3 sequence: CASSLGSKNTEAFF. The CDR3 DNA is TGTGCCAGCAGTTTGGGCAGCAAGAACACTGAAGCTTTCTTT.

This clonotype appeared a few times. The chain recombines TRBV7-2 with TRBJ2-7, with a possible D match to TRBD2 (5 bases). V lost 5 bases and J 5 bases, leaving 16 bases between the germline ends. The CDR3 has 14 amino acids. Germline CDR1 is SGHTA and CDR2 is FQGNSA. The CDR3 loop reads CASSRDRELNEQYF. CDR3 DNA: TGTGCCAGCAGCCGGGATAGGGAACTGAACGAGCAGTACTTC. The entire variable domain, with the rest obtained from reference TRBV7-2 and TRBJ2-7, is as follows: GAGVSQSPSNKVTEKGKDVELRCDPISGHTALYWYRQSLGQGLEFLIYFQGNSAPDKSGLPSDRFSAERTGGSVSTLTIQRTQQEDSAVYLCASSRDRELNEQYFGPGTRLTVT.

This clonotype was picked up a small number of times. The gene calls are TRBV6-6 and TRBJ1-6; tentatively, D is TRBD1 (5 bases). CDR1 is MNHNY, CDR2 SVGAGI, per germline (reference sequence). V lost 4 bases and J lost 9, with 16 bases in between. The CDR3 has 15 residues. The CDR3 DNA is TGTGCCAGCAGTTTGGAGGGGAACTGGGGTTCACCCCTCCACTTT. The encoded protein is CASSLEGNWGSPLHF.

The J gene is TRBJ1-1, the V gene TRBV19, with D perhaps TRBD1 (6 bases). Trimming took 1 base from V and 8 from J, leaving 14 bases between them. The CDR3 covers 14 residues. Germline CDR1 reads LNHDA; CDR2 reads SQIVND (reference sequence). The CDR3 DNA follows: TGTGCCAGTAGTATAGGGAGGGGCAGGGGAGAAGCTTTCTTT. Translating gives CASSIGRGRGEAFF.

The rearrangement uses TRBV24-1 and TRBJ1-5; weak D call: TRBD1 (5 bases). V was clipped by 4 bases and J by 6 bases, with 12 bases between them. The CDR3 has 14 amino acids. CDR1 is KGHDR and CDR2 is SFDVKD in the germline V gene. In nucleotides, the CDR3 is TGTGCCACCAGTGACGGGGGGACGAGTCAGCCCCAGCATTTT. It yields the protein CATSDGGTSQPQHF.

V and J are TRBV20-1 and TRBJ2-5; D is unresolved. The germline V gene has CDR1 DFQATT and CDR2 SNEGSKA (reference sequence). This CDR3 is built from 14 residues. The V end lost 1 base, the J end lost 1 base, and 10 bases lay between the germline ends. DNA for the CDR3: TGCAGTGCTAGAGGGCAGAAGCCCCAAGAGACCCAGTACTTC. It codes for CSARGQKPQETQYF.

CDR3 protein: CASSERTPGGELFF. The CDR3 nucleotides are TGTGCCAGCAGTGAACGGACTCCGGGCGGGGAGCTGTTTTTT. The genes are TRBV2 and TRBJ2-2; D might be TRBD2 (5 bases). Germline values: CDR1 SNHLY, CDR2 FYNNEI. The CDR3 spans 14 residues. The ends were cut back, 2 bases at V and 7 bases at J, with 11 bases in the middle.

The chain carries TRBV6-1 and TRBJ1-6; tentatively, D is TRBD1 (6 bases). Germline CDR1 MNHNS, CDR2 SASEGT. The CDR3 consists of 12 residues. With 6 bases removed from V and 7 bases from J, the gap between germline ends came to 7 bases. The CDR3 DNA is TGTGCCAGCAGAACAGGGAATTCACCCCTCCACTTT. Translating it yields CASRTGNSPLHF.

The CDR3 DNA reads TGCGCCAGCAGGAGCGGGACAGGGGCGAGCAATCAGCCCCAGCATTTT. This sequence encodes CASRSGTGASNQPQHF. The chain links TRBV10-1 to TRBJ1-5; 10 bases match TRBD1. The V segment lost 6 bases and the J segment 1 base; nucleotides outside the gene matches: 6. CDR1 WNHNN and CDR2 SYGVQD come from the germline V gene (reference sequence). The CDR3 extends over 16 amino acids.